The rows below give T cell receptor beta chains drawn from one sample of a study of T-cell memory formation after mild COVID-19. TCRdb used MiXCR to reprocess the 5' RACE reads, holding one entry per CDR3 protein. The data hold hundreds of thousands of distinct CDR3 sequences, with roughly 18% observed a single time. Sequenced: PBMCs or a T cell subset sorted from them (not recorded which). The receptors originated from an adult woman who had mild COVID-19 (a few samples of this study predate the infection). Cell type and time point are not known. Both conserved end residues are part of each CDR3. The D gene is left open where the match is weak. The size of a clone is reported for some rows only, either as once, few or many, or as a class for expanded clones.

j_gene,abundance,d_gene,v_gene,CDR3nt,CDR3aa
TRBJ2-3,.,TRBD2,TRBV19,TGTGCCAGTAGTACTTCTACGGGGGTAGCGGGGACAGATACGCAGTATTTT,CASSTSTGVAGTDTQYF
TRBJ1-2,.,TRBD1,TRBV2,TGTGCCAGCACGGGGACAGGGTTCGACTATGGCTACACCTTC,CASTGTGFDYGYTF
TRBJ2-5,few,TRBD1,TRBV4-3,TGCGCCAGCAGCCAATCTCTTGTACAGGGGGCGGGGGAGACCCAGTACTTC,CASSQSLVQGAGETQYF
TRBJ2-1,.,.,TRBV7-9,TGTGCCAGCAGCTCATGGGAAAGTCAGGGGAGTGAGCAGTTCTTC,CASSSWESQGSEQFF
TRBJ1-2,many,.,TRBV7-2,TGTGCCAGCAGCTTAGGGGGACCGCTAAACTATGGCTACACCTTC,CASSLGGPLNYGYTF
TRBJ1-1,.,.,TRBV12-3/TRBV12-4,TGTGCCAGCAGCCCCCCGGGGGCCCGAGGTGGGAACACTGAAGCTTTCTTT,CASSPPGARGGNTEAFF
TRBJ2-5,few,TRBD1,TRBV3-1,TGTGCCAGCAGCACCCGAGACAGGGGGCCGATACAAGAGACCCAGTACTTC,CASSTRDRGPIQETQYF
TRBJ2-5,.,.,TRBV4-3,TGCGCCAGCAGCCAAGATCCCGGAGGGGTTGGAGAGACCCAGTACTTC,CASSQDPGGVGETQYF
TRBJ2-1,few,TRBD1,TRBV6-2/TRBV6-3,TGTGCCAGCAGTAACGGACAGGGTTCGGGGTTCTTC,CASSNGQGSGFF
TRBJ2-7,.,TRBD1,TRBV30,TGTGCCTGGAGCGAATCCCCGGACAGGGGGTACGAGCAGTACTTC,CAWSESPDRGYEQYF
TRBJ2-1,few,TRBD1,TRBV7-8,TGTGCCAGCAGCAAACAGGGGGCGAACCCCTCTGGTGAGCAGTTCTTC,CASSKQGANPSGEQFF
TRBJ2-2,many,.,TRBV24-1,TGTGCCACCAGATCTACAACGGCCACCGGGGAGCTGTTTTTT,CATRSTTATGELFF
TRBJ2-1,few,.,TRBV6-1,TGTGCCAGCAGGGAAGGGGGGGTCTACAATGAGCAGTTCTTC,CASREGGVYNEQFF
TRBJ1-1,.,TRBD1,TRBV12-3/TRBV12-4,TGTGCCAGCAGTCAGACAGGGTGGAACACTGAAGCTTTCTTT,CASSQTGWNTEAFF
TRBJ1-4,.,TRBD1,TRBV5-1,TGCGCCAGCAGCGACGGGGGACAGGGGCGCTGGGAAAAACTGTTTTTT,CASSDGGQGRWEKLFF
TRBJ2-2,few,TRBD2,TRBV15,TGTGCCACCAGCAGAGAGCGGGGGGTCACCGGGGAGCTGTTTTTT,CATSRERGVTGELFF
TRBJ1-1,.,.,TRBV7-3,TGTGCCAGCAGCTTAAGGGGTAGTGGGGAAGCTTTCTTT,CASSLRGSGEAFF
TRBJ2-3,.,.,TRBV7-8,TGTGCCAGCAGCATCCTAGGGGGAGATACGCAGTATTTT,CASSILGGDTQYF
TRBJ2-7,few,.,TRBV28,TGTGCCAGCCTCAGACGGGACATATTCTACGAGCAGTACTTC,CASLRRDIFYEQYF
TRBJ2-7,once,.,TRBV7-9,TGTGCCAGCAGCCCCGGGCAGGGACGCGAGCAGTACTTC,CASSPGQGREQYF
TRBJ1-5,.,TRBD1,TRBV15,TGTGCCACCAGCCTTGTCACCGGGACAGGGGCCCCTTATAGCAATCAGCCCCAGCATTTT,CATSLVTGTGAPYSNQPQHF
TRBJ2-7,.,.,TRBV7-3,TGTGCCAGCAGCTTCACAGGGTCCGAGCAGTACTTC,CASSFTGSEQYF
TRBJ2-1,.,TRBD1,TRBV6-5,TGTGCCAGCAGTTTCACCGGGACAGGGATTTACAATGAGCAGTTCTTC,CASSFTGTGIYNEQFF
TRBJ2-7,.,.,TRBV5-6,TGTGCCAGCAGCCCCCATCCAGGTTCAGCCTACGAGCAGTACTTC,CASSPHPGSAYEQYF
TRBJ1-1,.,TRBD1,TRBV5-1,TGCGCCAGCAGGGTCGGACAGGGGAACACTGAAGCTTTCTTT,CASRVGQGNTEAFF
TRBJ1-1,.,TRBD1,TRBV7-9,TGTGCCAGCAGCGACGGGACAGGGCCGATGAACACTGAAGCTTTCTTT,CASSDGTGPMNTEAFF
TRBJ1-1,few,.,TRBV20-1,TGCAGTGCTGTGAGGGGGAACACTGAAGCTTTCTTT,CSAVRGNTEAFF
TRBJ2-3,few,TRBD2,TRBV20-1,TGCAGTGTTACTAGCGGGGGGCGTACAGATACGCAGTATTTT,CSVTSGGRTDTQYF